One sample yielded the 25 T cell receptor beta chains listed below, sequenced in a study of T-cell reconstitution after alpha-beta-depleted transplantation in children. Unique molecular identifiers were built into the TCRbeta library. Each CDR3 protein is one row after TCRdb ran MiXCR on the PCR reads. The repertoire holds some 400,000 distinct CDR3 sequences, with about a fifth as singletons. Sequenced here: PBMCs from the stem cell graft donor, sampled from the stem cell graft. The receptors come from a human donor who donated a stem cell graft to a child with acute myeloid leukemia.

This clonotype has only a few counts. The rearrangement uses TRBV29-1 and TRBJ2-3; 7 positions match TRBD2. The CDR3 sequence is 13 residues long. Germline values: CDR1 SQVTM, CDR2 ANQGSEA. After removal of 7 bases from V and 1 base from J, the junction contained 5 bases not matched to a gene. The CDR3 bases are TGCAGCGCCCCAGGGAGGGGCACAGATACGCAGTATTTT. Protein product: CSAPGRGTDTQYF.

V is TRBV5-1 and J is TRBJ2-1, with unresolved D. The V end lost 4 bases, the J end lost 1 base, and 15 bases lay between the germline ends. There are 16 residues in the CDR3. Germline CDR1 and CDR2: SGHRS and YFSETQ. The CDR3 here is CASSGWAGESYNEQFF. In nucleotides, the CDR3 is TGCGCCAGCAGCGGGTGGGCCGGTGAATCCTACAATGAGCAGTTCTTC.

The CDR3 protein is CASSLGLAGGLTGELFF. The CDR3 DNA reads TGTGCCAGCAGCCTAGGACTAGCGGGAGGTTTGACCGGGGAGCTGTTTTTT. The rearrangement uses TRBV5-5 and TRBJ2-2, with 14 nucleotides matching TRBD2. In germline, CDR1 is SGHKS, CDR2 YYEKEE (reference sequence). Unmatched junction bases numbered 7, after V lost 4 bases and J lost 5 bases. The CDR3 is made up of 17 amino acids.

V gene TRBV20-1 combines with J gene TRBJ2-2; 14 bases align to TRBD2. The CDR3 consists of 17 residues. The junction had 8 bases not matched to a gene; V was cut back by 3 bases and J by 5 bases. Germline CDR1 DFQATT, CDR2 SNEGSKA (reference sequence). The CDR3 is CSARDTGTSGGTGELFF. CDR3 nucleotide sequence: TGCAGTGCTAGGGACACCGGGACTAGCGGGGGAACCGGGGAGCTGTTTTTT.

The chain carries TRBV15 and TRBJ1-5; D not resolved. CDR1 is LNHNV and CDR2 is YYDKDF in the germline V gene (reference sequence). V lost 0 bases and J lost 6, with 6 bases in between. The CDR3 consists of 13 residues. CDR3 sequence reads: CATSRDAGQPQHF. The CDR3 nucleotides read TGTGCCACCAGCAGAGATGCCGGTCAGCCCCAGCATTTT.

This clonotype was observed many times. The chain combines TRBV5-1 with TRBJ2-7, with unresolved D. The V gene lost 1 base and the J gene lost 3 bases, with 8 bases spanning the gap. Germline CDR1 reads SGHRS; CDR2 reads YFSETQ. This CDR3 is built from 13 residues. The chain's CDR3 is CASSLSGNYEQYF. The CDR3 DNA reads TGCGCCAGCAGCTTGTCAGGAAACTACGAGCAGTACTTC.

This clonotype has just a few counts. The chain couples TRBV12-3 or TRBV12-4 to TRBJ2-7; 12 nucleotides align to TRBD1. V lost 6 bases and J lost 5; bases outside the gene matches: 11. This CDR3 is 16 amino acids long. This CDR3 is CASSDAPGQGAHEQYF. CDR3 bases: TGTGCCAGCAGCGACGCCCCGGGACAGGGGGCCCACGAGCAGTACTTC.

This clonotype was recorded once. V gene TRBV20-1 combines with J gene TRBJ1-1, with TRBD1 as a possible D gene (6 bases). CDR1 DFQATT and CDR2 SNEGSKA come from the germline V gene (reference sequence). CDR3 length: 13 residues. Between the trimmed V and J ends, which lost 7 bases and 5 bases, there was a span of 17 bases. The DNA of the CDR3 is TGCAGTGTTCGTATACAGGGACGGACTGAAGCTTTCTTT. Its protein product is CSVRIQGRTEAFF.

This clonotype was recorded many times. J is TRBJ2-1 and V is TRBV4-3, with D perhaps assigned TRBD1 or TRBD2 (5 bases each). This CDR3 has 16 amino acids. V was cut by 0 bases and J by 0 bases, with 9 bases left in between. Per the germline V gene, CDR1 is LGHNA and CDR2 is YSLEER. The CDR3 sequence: CASSQDGGGSYNEQFF. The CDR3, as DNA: TGCGCCAGCAGCCAAGATGGTGGGGGCTCCTACAATGAGCAGTTCTTC.

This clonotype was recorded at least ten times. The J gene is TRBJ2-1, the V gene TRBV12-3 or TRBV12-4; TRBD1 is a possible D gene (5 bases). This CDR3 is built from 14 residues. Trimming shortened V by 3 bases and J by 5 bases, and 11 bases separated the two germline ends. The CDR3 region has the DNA TGTGCCAGCAGTTTCCCAGGGATGGACAATGAGCAGTTCTTC. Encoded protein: CASSFPGMDNEQFF.

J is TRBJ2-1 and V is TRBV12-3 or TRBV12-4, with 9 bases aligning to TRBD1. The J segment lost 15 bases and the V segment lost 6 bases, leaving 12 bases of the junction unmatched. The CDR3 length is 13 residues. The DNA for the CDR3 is TGTGCCAGCAGCTGGGACAGGGAGGGGGTTTTGTTCTTC. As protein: CASSWDREGVLFF.

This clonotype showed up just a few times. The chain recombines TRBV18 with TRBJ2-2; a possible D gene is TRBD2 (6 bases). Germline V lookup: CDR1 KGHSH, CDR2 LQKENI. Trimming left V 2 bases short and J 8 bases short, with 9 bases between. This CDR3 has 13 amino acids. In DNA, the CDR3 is TGTGCCAGCTCACCAAACCGGGAGGGGGAGCTGTTTTTT. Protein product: CASSPNREGELFF.

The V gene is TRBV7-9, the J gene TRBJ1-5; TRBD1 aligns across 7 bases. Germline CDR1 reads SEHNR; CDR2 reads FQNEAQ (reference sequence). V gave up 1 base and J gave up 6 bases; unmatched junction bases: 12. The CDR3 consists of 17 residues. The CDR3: CASSLGNRGQGVQPQHF. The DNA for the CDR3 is TGTGCCAGCAGCTTAGGCAATAGGGGGCAGGGGGTTCAGCCCCAGCATTTT.

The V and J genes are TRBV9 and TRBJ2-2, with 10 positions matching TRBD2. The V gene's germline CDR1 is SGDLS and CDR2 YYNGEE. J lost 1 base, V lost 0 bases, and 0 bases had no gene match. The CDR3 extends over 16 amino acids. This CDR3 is CASSVASGRNTGELFF. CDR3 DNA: TGTGCCAGCAGCGTAGCTAGCGGGAGGAACACCGGGGAGCTGTTTTTT.

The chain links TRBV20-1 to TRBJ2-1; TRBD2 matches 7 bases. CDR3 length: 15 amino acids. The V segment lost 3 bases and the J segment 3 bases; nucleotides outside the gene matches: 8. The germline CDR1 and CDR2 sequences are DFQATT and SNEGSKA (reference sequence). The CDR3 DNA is TGCAGTGCTAGCAAGCCGGGAGGCCTCTACAATGAGCAGTTCTTC. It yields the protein CSASKPGGLYNEQFF.

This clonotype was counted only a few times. The CDR3 nucleotides read TGTGCCAGCAGCTTCCAACAAACCTACGAGCAGTACTTC. Protein product: CASSFQQTYEQYF. This rearrangement joins TRBV7-2 to TRBJ2-7; D is uncertain. Germline V gives CDR1 SGHTA, CDR2 FQGNSA. There are 13 residues in the CDR3. V was trimmed by 3 bases and J by 2 bases, leaving 8 bases between them.

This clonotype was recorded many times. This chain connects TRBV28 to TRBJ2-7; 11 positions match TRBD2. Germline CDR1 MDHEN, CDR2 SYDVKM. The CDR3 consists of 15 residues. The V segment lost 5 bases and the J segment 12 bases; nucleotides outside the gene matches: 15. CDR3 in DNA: TGTGCCAGCAGTCCACCGGGACTAGCGGACCAAGGATGGTACTTC. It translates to CASSPPGLADQGWYF.

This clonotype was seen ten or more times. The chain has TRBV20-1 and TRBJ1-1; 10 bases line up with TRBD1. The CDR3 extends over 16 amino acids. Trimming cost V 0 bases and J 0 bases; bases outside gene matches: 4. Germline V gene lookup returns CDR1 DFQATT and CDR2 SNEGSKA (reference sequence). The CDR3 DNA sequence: TGCAGTGCTAGAGATTCGACAGGGGGCATGAACACTGAAGCTTTCTTT. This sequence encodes CSARDSTGGMNTEAFF.

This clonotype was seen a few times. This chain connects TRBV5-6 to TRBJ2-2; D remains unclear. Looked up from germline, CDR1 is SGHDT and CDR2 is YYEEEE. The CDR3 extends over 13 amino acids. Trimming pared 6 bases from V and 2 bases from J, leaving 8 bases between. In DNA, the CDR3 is TGTGCCAGCAACCCCATCAACACCGGGGAGCTGTTTTTT. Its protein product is CASNPINTGELFF. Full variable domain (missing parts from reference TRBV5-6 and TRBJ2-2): DAGVTQSPTHLIKTRGQQVTLRCSPKSGHDTVSWYQQALGQGPQFIFQYYEEEERQRGNFPDRFSGHQFPNYSSELNVNALLLGDSALYLCASNPINTGELFFGEGSRLTVL.

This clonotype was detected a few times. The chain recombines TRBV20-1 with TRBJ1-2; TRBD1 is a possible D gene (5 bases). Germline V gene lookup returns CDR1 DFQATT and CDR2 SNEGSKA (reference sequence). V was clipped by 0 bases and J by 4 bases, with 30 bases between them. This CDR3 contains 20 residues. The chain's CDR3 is CSARDLGGRAGPRGGYGYTF. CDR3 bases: TGCAGTGCTAGAGATCTAGGAGGGAGGGCAGGGCCAAGAGGAGGCTATGGCTACACCTTC.

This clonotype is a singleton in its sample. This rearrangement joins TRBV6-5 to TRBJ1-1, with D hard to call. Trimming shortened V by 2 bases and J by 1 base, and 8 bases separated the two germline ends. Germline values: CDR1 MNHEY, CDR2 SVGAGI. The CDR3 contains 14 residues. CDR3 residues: CASSYEEGNTEAFF. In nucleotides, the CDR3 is TGTGCCAGCAGTTACGAGGAGGGGAACACTGAAGCTTTCTTT.

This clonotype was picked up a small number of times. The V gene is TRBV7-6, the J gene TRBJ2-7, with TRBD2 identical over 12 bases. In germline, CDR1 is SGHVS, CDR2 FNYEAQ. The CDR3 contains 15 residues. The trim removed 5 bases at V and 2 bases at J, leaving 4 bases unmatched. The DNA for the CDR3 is TGTGCCAGCAGCCACCGACTAGCGGGAGCCTACGAGCAGTACTTC. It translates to CASSHRLAGAYEQYF.

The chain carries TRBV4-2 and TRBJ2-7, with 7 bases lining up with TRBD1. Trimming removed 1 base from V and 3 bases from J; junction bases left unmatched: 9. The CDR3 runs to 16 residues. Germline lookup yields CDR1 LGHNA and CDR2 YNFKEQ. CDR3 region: CASSQGPGQDHYEQYF. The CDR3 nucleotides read TGTGCCAGCAGCCAAGGCCCTGGACAGGACCACTACGAGCAGTACTTC.

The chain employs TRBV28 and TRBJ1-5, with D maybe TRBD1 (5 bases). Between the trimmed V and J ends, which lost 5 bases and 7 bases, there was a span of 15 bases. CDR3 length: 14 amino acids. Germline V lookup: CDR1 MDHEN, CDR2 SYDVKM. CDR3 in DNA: TGTGCCAGCAGTCCTCTCAGGGTAGACCAGCCCCAGCATTTT. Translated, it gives CASSPLRVDQPQHF.

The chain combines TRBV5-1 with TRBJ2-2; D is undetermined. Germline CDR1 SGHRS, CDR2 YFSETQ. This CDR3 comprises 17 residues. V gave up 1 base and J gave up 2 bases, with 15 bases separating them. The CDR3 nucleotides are TGCGCCAGCAGCTTGAAGCCCTACATGGAAAACACCGGGGAGCTGTTTTTT. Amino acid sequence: CASSLKPYMENTGELFF.